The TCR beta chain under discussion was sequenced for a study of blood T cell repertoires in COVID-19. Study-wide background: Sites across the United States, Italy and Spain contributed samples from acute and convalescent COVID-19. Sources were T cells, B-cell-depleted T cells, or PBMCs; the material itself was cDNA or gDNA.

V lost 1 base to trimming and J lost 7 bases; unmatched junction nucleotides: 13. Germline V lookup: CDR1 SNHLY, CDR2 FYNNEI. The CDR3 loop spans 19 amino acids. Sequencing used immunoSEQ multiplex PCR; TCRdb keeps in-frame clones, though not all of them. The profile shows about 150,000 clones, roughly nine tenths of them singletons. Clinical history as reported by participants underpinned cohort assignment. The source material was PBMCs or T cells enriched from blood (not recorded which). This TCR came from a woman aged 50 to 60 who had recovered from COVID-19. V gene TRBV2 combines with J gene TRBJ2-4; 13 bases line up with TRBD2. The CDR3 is CASSEGVPGLAGKGNIQYF. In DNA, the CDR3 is TGTGCCAGCAGTGAAGGGGTACCGGGACTAGCGGGAAAAGGGAACATTCAGTACTTC.